This T cell receptor beta chain was captured in a study of T cell responses to AZD1222 COVID-19 vaccine. Study observations and caveats: Of the AZD1222 recipients, only 5 or 6 were seropositive at baseline.

Here immunoSEQ multiplex PCR was the method, and the copy in TCRdb shows in-frame clones only, minus some. The sample lists 90,000 to 120,000 clones, over 80% occurring once. This clone was seen a few times. Its specificity is not known. Second-dose groups at about 4 or about 12 weeks were pooled. The source material was peripheral blood, sampled 28 days after the second AZD1222 dose. The TCR originated in an adult who received the AZD1222 COVID-19 vaccine.

CDR3 DNA: TGCAGCGTCTCCTTCTTAGGGACAGATACGCAGTATTTT. Encoded protein: CSVSFLGTDTQYF. The V call is TRBV29-1, the J call TRBJ2-3; the D is unclear. Looked up from germline, CDR1 is SQVTM and CDR2 is ANQGSEA. This CDR3 has 13 amino acids. Trimming shortened V by 6 bases and J by 3 bases, and 13 bases separated the two germline ends.